This T cell receptor (beta chain) was sequenced for a study of T cell repertoires in cytomegalovirus infection. Study background: Public TCR beta signatures were indicative of both CMV infection and a matching HLA type. Findings and caveats of the study: Predominance within the ex vivo response was attributable to HLA-C-restricted CMV-specific TCR beta clonotypes.

TCRdb re-derived calls from the reads in MiXCR, one entry per CDR3 protein. The table shows about 180,000 distinct CDR3 sequences, with roughly a sixth occurring only once. This clonotype was detected many times. The antigen is undetermined. The sequencing input was CD8+ T cells from PBMCs. The source of this sequence is a human donor in good health (CMV status not recorded). Some clones in this sample may be carry-over from other donors' samples.

Here the CDR3 DNA reads TGTGCCAGCACCGCGACTAGCGGACAAGAGACCCAGTACTTC. This encodes CASTATSGQETQYF. V gene TRBV7-2 combines with J gene TRBJ2-5, with 9 bases matching TRBD2. This CDR3 is built from 14 residues. Trimming took 7 bases from V and 2 from J; bases not matched to a gene: 5. Germline lookup yields CDR1 SGHTA and CDR2 FQGNSA.